This is a list of T cell receptor beta chains from one sample in a study of control samples from healthy donors and cancer patients. The repertoire was sequenced with immunoSEQ multiplex PCR; TCRdb's copy has only in-frame clones and lacks some. Among 100,000 to 150,000 clones, around 86% were seen once, and the ten largest hold 7% to 10%. The sequencing sample was made of blood. All receptors come from a man aged 35 to 55 in good health. Each CDR3 is given with its conserved first and last residue. A D gene is named only where the DNA matches it firmly. Only some rows state a clone size, as once, few, many or a class for expanded clones.

cdr3_length | j_call | v_call | clone_size | d_call | cdr3_nt | cdr3_aa
16 | TRBJ1-6 | TRBV10-2 | NA | TRBD1 | TGCGCCAGCAGAAGGGACAGGGAGATCTATAATTCACCCCTCCACTTT | CASRRDREIYNSPLHF
13 | TRBJ1-1 | TRBV6-2/TRBV6-3 | NA | NA | TGTGCCAGCAGTACTGGACAGTTCACTGAAGCTTTCTTT | CASSTGQFTEAFF
14 | TRBJ1-2 | TRBV11-3 | NA | NA | TGTGCCAGCAGCTTCTCTATAGGGAGTTATGGCTACACCTTC | CASSFSIGSYGYTF
14 | TRBJ1-1 | TRBV5-1 | NA | NA | TGCGCCAGCAGCCCCGGGACCGCGAACACTGAAGCTTTCTTT | CASSPGTANTEAFF
16 | TRBJ1-3 | TRBV9 | NA | NA | TGTGCCAGCAGCCCCCCTAATAGGGGTGCAGGAAACACCATATATTTT | CASSPPNRGAGNTIYF
16 | TRBJ1-2 | TRBV6-1 | NA | NA | TGTGCCAGCAGTGAAGCAGGAGGGATCAGATTGGGCGGCTACACCTTC | CASSEAGGIRLGGYTF
15 | TRBJ1-3 | TRBV7-9 | NA | NA | TGTGCCAGCAGCTCGCCCGACAGAAATCGAAACACCATATATTTT | CASSSPDRNRNTIYF
17 | TRBJ2-5 | TRBV4-3 | few | TRBD2 | TGCGCCAGCAGCCGGGATACTAGCGGGGGGGCCGGAGAGACCCAGTACTTC | CASSRDTSGGAGETQYF
13 | TRBJ1-2 | TRBV10-3 | NA | TRBD1 | TGTGCCATCAGTGAGACAGGGGAGGGTGGCTACACCTTC | CAISETGEGGYTF
17 | TRBJ2-3 | TRBV6-4 | NA | TRBD2 | TGTGCCAGCAGTGAGGACGCTAGCGGGGGGGCCACAGATACGCAGTATTTT | CASSEDASGGATDTQYF
14 | TRBJ2-5 | TRBV9 | NA | NA | TGTGCCAGCAGCCCCCAAGGGACGCGAGAGACCCAGTACTTC | CASSPQGTRETQYF
17 | TRBJ2-1 | TRBV11-3 | NA | NA | TGTGCCAGCACTCTTGGGGGGGCTCTAAGCTCCTACAATGAGCAGTTCTTC | CASTLGGALSSYNEQFF
18 | TRBJ2-3 | TRBV18 | NA | TRBD2 | TGTGCCAGCTCACCACTAGCGGGGGGCCCGGCTAGCACAGATACGCAGTATTTT | CASSPLAGGPASTDTQYF
15 | TRBJ1-3 | TRBV19 | NA | NA | TGTGCCAGTAGTATAAGGGGGAGCTCTGGAAACACCATATATTTT | CASSIRGSSGNTIYF
12 | TRBJ1-2 | TRBV7-2 | NA | NA | TGTGCCAGCAGCTTAGGAGGGTATGGCTACACCTTC | CASSLGGYGYTF
14 | TRBJ2-7 | TRBV7-9 | NA | NA | TGTGCCAGCAGCTTTGACAGGAGCTCCTACGAGCAGTACTTC | CASSFDRSSYEQYF
14 | TRBJ2-7 | TRBV30 | once | TRBD2 | TGTGCCTGGAGTAGGGGTGGGGGGGCCTACGAGCAGTACTTC | CAWSRGGGAYEQYF
14 | TRBJ1-4 | TRBV7-2 | NA | TRBD1 | TGTGCCAGCGCTAACAGGGGATCTTCTGAAAAACTGTTTTTT | CASANRGSSEKLFF
13 | TRBJ2-7 | TRBV2 | NA | NA | TGTGCCAGCAGACGGGACGGCTCCTACGAGCAGTACTTC | CASRRDGSYEQYF
16 | TRBJ2-7 | TRBV6-2/TRBV6-3 | NA | TRBD2 | TGTGCCAGCAGTTACTCGTTCGCTAGCGGCGACTACGAGCAGTACTTC | CASSYSFASGDYEQYF
18 | TRBJ2-3 | TRBV6-2/TRBV6-3 | once | TRBD2 | TGTGCCAGCAGTTACCCTCCTCGACTAGCGGGGGCCACAGATACGCAGTATTTT | CASSYPPRLAGATDTQYF
15 | TRBJ2-7 | TRBV7-2 | NA | NA | TGTGCCAGCAGATCCCCAGTTTTTGGGCGAACGGTGCAGTACTTC | CASRSPVFGRTVQYF
12 | TRBJ1-1 | TRBV6-6 | NA | NA | TGTGCCAGCAGTTACGGGCGAACTGAAGCTTTCTTT | CASSYGRTEAFF
17 | TRBJ2-3 | TRBV9 | NA | NA | TGTGCCAGCAGCGCTGAGCCCAGGGGCGTGGGGTCAGATACGCAGTATTTT | CASSAEPRGVGSDTQYF
15 | TRBJ2-1 | TRBV4-3 | NA | NA | TGCGCCAGCAGCCAAGACAGGGGGGTATACAATGAGCAGTTCTTC | CASSQDRGVYNEQFF
16 | TRBJ2-5 | TRBV7-8 | NA | TRBD2 | TGTGCCAGCAGCTTCGGACTAGCGGGGGCCCGGGAGACCCAGTACTTC | CASSFGLAGARETQYF
12 | TRBJ2-1 | TRBV9 | NA | NA | TGTGCCAGCAGCGTACGGGCAAATGAGCAGTTCTTC | CASSVRANEQFF
16 | TRBJ2-5 | TRBV7-2 | once | TRBD2 | TGTGCCAGCAGCAGAGCAACTAGCGGGCCCCAAGAGACCCAGTACTTC | CASSRATSGPQETQYF
13 | TRBJ1-4 | TRBV7-2 | NA | NA | TGTGCCAGCAGCTTAGAAGGGGGGGAAAAACTGTTTTTT | CASSLEGGEKLFF
17 | TRBJ2-5 | TRBV9 | few | NA | TGTGCCAGCAGCCCCCCTGGTTGGGTAGCAAAAGAGGAGACCCAGTACTTC | CASSPPGWVAKEETQYF
16 | TRBJ2-1 | TRBV9 | NA | TRBD2 | TGTGCCAGCAGCCCCCCCGGGGGGGGAGAGTACAATGAGCAGTTCTTC | CASSPPGGGEYNEQFF